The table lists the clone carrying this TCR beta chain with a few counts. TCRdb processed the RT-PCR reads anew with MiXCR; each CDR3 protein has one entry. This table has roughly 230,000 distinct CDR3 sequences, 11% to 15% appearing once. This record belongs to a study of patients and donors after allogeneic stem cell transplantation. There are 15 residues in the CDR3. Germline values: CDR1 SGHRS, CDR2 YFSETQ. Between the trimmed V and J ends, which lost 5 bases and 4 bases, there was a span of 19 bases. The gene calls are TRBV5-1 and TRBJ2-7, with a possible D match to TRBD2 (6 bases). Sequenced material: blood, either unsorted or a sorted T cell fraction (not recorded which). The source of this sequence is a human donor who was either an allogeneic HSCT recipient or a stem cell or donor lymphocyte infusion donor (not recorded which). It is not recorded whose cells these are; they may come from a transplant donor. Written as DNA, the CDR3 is TGCGCCAGCAGGAAGGAGGGATTTCCGGGATACGAGCAGTACTTC. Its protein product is CASRKEGFPGYEQYF.